This record concerns one TCR beta chain sequence. This CDR3 has 17 amino acids. The germline gives CDR1 MNHEY, CDR2 SVGEGT. With V trimmed by 2 bases and J by 7 bases, 10 bases remained unmatched. The method was immunoSEQ multiplex PCR; TCRdb's version includes in-frame clones alone and lacks a portion of them. Among approximately 190,000 clones listed, approximately 79% were seen once. The data were taken from a study of blood T cell repertoires in COVID-19. The receptor was derived from a man aged 30 to 45 with active or convalescent COVID-19. The sequencing sample was made of peripheral blood. The chain carries TRBV6-2 or TRBV6-3 and TRBJ2-7, with 14 bases fitting TRBD2. The chain's CDR3 is CASSYEVGGLAGEEQYF. Here the CDR3 DNA reads TGTGCCAGCAGTTACGAAGTGGGGGGACTAGCGGGAGAGGAGCAGTACTTC.